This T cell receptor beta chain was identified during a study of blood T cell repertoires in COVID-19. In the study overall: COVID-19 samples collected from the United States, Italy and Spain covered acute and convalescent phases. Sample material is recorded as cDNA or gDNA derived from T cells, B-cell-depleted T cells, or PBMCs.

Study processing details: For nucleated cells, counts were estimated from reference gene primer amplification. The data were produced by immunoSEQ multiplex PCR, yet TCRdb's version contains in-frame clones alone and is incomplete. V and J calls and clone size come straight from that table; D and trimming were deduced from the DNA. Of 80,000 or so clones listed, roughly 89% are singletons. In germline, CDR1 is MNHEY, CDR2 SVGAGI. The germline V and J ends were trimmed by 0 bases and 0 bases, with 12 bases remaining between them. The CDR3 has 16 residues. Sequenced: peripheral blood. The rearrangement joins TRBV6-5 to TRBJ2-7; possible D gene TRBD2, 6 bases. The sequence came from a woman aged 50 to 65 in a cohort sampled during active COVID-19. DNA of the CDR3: TGTGCCAGCAGTTACTCGACGGCGCGGGGCTCCTACGAGCAGTACTTC. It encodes CASSYSTARGSYEQYF.